This paragraph reports one T cell receptor beta chain. Its antigen is still unknown. Germline V gene sequence: CDR1 SGHRS, CDR2 YFSETQ. After removal of 3 bases from V and 1 base from J, the junction contained 5 bases not matched to a gene. The CDR3 contains 16 residues. The primer mix had 60 Vbeta and 13 Jbeta primers. This table comes from immunoSEQ multiplex PCR, and its TCRdb copy is limited to in-frame clones, with some not included. In the table there are tens of thousands of clones, more than 75% of which are singletons. The data were obtained in a study of cytomegalovirus exposure and HLA in healthy donors. Whole-study findings and limits: Compared with the approximately 700-donor mean, an Asian-associated ancestry cluster reportedly had fewer N-insertions, according to a later analysis.

This clonotype originated in a young man in good health and CMV-seronegative. Sequencing input: PBMCs. The chain uses TRBV5-1 and TRBJ2-3; TRBD1 aligns across 10 bases. In nucleotides, the CDR3 is TGCGCCAGCAGCTCGACAGGGGGCCGGGGCACAGATACGCAGTATTTT. This sequence encodes CASSSTGGRGTDTQYF.